The 25 T cell receptor beta chains listed next were all sequenced from one sample in a study of blood T cell repertoires in COVID-19 (dated by TCRdb to the early 2020s). Library preparation employed the immunoSEQ multiplex PCR assay. The table was pulled from immuneACCESS by TCRdb, which kept in-frame rearrangements only. Such tables lose some clones; where checked, under half of the loss comes from unresolved V genes, and the rest has no known cause. A total of some 400,000 clones appear in this sample, 80% to 90% of them only once. The ten largest clones represent about 2.5% of the sample. The material sequenced was peripheral blood. Receptors originate from a woman aged 55-70 years with COVID-19, enrolled during active disease.

CDR3: CASSPTSGGAFGAQYF. The DNA of the CDR3 is TGTGCCAGCAGCCCGACTAGCGGGGGGGCCTTCGGTGCGCAGTATTTT. This chain links TRBV3-1 (or the pseudogene TRBV3-2) with TRBJ2-3, with 14 bases aligning to TRBD2. J gave up 10 bases and V 4 bases, and 10 bases lay outside the gene matches. The CDR3 loop spans 16 amino acids. The germline gives CDR1 LGHDT, CDR2 YNNKEL (reference sequence).

The chain is built from TRBV24-1 and TRBJ1-2; 7 nucleotides agree with TRBD1. Germline V gives CDR1 KGHDR, CDR2 SFDVKD. With V trimmed by 4 bases and J by 1 base, 2 bases remained unmatched. This CDR3 has 14 residues. The CDR3 region is CATSDRDSNYGYTF. DNA for the CDR3: TGTGCCACCAGTGACCGGGACAGTAACTATGGCTACACCTTC.

This clone was seen a few times. The CDR3 DNA reads TGCAGTGCTAGTCGGACACTCGGCCAAGAGACCCAGTACTTC. Its translation is CSASRTLGQETQYF. The chain employs TRBV20-1 and TRBJ2-5, with D possibly TRBD1 on 5 matching bases. CDR3 length equals 14 residues. Per germline, CDR1 DFQATT and CDR2 SNEGSKA (reference sequence). Trimming removed 3 bases at V and 1 base at J, with 12 bases between.

CDR3 protein: CASSEIPRGGQDEAFF. CDR3 DNA sequence: TGTGCCAGCAGTGAAATCCCCCGGGGGGGGCAGGATGAAGCTTTCTTT. V usage is TRBV6-1 and J usage is TRBJ1-1; maybe TRBD1 (6 bases). The CDR3 length is 16 residues. V lost 2 bases, J lost 7 bases, and 20 bases lay in between. Germline CDR1 reads MNHNS; CDR2 reads SASEGT.

This clone was counted a few times. The V gene is TRBV7-2, the J gene TRBJ2-1; D might be TRBD2 (5 bases). There are 13 residues in the CDR3. Germline V gene data show CDR1 as SGHTA and CDR2 as FQGNSA. V was trimmed by 1 base and J by 4 bases, leaving 5 bases between them. In nucleotides, the CDR3 is TGTGCCAGCAGCTTAGGACTATACAATGAGCAGTTCTTC. It specifies CASSLGLYNEQFF.

V and J are TRBV19 and TRBJ1-1; possible D gene TRBD1, 5 bases. This CDR3 contains 12 residues. Germline V CDR1 and CDR2: LNHDA, SQIVND (reference sequence). CDR3 DNA sequence: TGTGTCTGTGTAGACAGGAACACTGAAGCTTTCTTT. This sequence encodes CVCVDRNTEAFF.

V usage is TRBV2 and J usage is TRBJ1-2; 11 bases map to TRBD1. The germline gives CDR1 SNHLY, CDR2 FYNNEI. There are 14 residues in the CDR3. V gave up 6 bases and J gave up 4 bases; unmatched junction bases: 4. CDR3 sequence (DNA): TGTGCCAGCAGAGGTGGGACAGGGGGCTATGGCTACACCTTC. This codes for CASRGGTGGYGYTF. The whole variable domain, remainder taken from reference TRBV2 and TRBJ1-2, is EPEVTQTPSHQVTQMGQEVILRCVPISNHLYFYWYRQILGQKVEFLVSFYNNEISEKSEIFDDQFSVERPDGSNFTLKIRSTKLEDSAMYFCASRGGTGGYGYTFGSGTRLTVV.

The rearrangement joins TRBV7-3 to TRBJ2-1, with a tentative D call TRBD1 (6 bases). The CDR3 runs 14 residues. Trimming took 4 bases from V and 7 from J, leaving 14 bases between them. Germline loops: CDR1 SGHTA, CDR2 FQGTGA. The CDR3 here is CASSSGQVVNEQFF. The CDR3 coding sequence is TGTGCCAGCAGCTCGGGACAAGTGGTGAATGAGCAGTTCTTC.

The chain carries TRBV11-2 and TRBJ2-7; 9 bases are a match to TRBD2. This CDR3 is built from 15 residues. V trimming: 1 base; J trimming: 4 bases; junction bases outside the gene matches: 5. CDR1 and CDR2 from the germline V gene are SGHAT and FQNNGV. The CDR3 DNA is TGTGCCAGCAGCTTAGCGGCGGGGGGGCCGTACGAGCAGTACTTC. Translating gives CASSLAAGGPYEQYF.

The V gene is TRBV5-1, the J gene TRBJ1-4, with 10 bases matching TRBD1. This CDR3 is built from 16 residues. CDR1 and CDR2 from the germline V gene are SGHRS and YFSETQ. With 4 bases clipped from V and 4 bases from J, the junction kept 7 bases outside the gene matches. The CDR3 loop reads CASSEGTGAVNEKLFF. The DNA of the CDR3 is TGCGCCAGCAGCGAGGGGACAGGGGCGGTTAATGAAAAACTGTTTTTT. The full variable domain, its missing parts supplied by reference TRBV5-1 and TRBJ1-4, is KAGVTQTPRYLIKTRGQQVTLSCSPISGHRSVSWYQQTPGQGLQFLFEYFSETQRNKGNFPGRFSGRQFSNSRSEMNVSTLELGDSALYLCASSEGTGAVNEKLFFGSGTQLSVL.

The rearrangement joins TRBV18 to TRBJ2-5; TRBD2 might be the D (5 bases). Germline V lookup: CDR1 KGHSH, CDR2 LQKENI. The CDR3 length is 15 residues. The V and J ends lost 6 bases and 5 bases respectively, with 19 bases between them. CDR3 sequence (DNA): TGTGCCAGCTCCCCCGCGGGCGGATTGCGGGAGACCCAGTACTTC. Its translation is CASSPAGGLRETQYF.

This clone is a singleton in its sample. This chain connects TRBV2 to TRBJ1-5; D unclear. CDR3 length equals 13 residues. The ends were cut back, 2 bases at V and 4 bases at J, with 6 bases in the middle. The germline V gene has CDR1 SNHLY and CDR2 FYNNEI. The CDR3 loop is CASSELANQPQHF. In DNA form, the CDR3 reads TGTGCCAGCAGTGAACTGGCTAATCAGCCCCAGCATTTT.

In DNA form, the CDR3 reads TGTGCCAGCAGTTTTGCCTCCCCTCGAGGAGCTTTCTTT. Translating gives CASSFASPRGAFF. V gene TRBV28 combines with J gene TRBJ1-1, with unresolved D. Germline lookup yields CDR1 MDHEN and CDR2 SYDVKM. The CDR3 loop spans 13 amino acids. V was trimmed by 3 bases and J by 10 bases, leaving 15 bases between them. The full variable domain, completed using reference TRBV28 and TRBJ1-1, is DVKVTQSSRYLVKRTGEKVFLECVQDMDHENMFWYRQDPGLGLRLIYFSYDVKMKEKGDIPEGYSVSREKKERFSLILESASTNQTSMYLCASSFASPRGAFFGQGTRLTVV.

The chain links TRBV6-5 to TRBJ2-3; 7 bases map to TRBD2. CDR3 length: 16 amino acids. Germline V gives CDR1 MNHEY, CDR2 SVGAGI. Unmatched junction bases numbered 7, after V lost 0 bases and J lost 4 bases. In DNA, the CDR3 is TGTGCCAGCAGTTACTCGGGAGGGAGGATATCAGATACGCAGTATTTT. Translating it yields CASSYSGGRISDTQYF.

This chain uses TRBV4-2 with TRBJ2-3; TRBD2 matches at 9 bases. Per germline, CDR1 LGHNA and CDR2 YNFKEQ. Germline trimming cut 0 bases from V and 7 bases from J; bases unmatched to any gene: 5. The CDR3 covers 15 residues. CDR3 DNA: TGTGCCAGCAGCCAAGATTGGCGGGGGGGGAATACGCAGTATTTT. Translation gives CASSQDWRGGNTQYF.

The CDR3 protein is CASSVEVAGWAGELFF. The CDR3 DNA reads as TGTGCCAGCAGCGTAGAGGTAGCGGGGTGGGCCGGGGAGCTGTTTTTT. The rearrangement uses TRBV9 and TRBJ2-2, with TRBD2 identical over 8 bases. Losses at the gene ends were 0 bases for V and 6 bases for J; bases not matched to a gene: 7. The V gene's germline CDR1 is SGDLS and CDR2 YYNGEE. This CDR3 spans 16 amino acids.

V usage is TRBV19 and J usage is TRBJ1-2, with TRBD1 matching 7 bases. Trimming took 3 bases from V and 2 from J; bases not matched to a gene: 9. CDR3 length: 16 residues. Per the germline V gene, CDR1 is LNHDA and CDR2 is SQIVND (reference sequence). The CDR3: CASSILRTGPNYGYTF. The CDR3 bases are TGTGCCAGTAGTATCCTCCGGACAGGTCCCAACTATGGCTACACCTTC. Supplemented by reference TRBV19 and TRBJ1-2, the full variable domain reads DGGITQSPKYLFRKEGQNVTLSCEQNLNHDAMYWYRQDPGQGLRLIYYSQIVNDFQKGDIAEGYSVSREKKESFPLTVTSAQKNPTAFYLCASSILRTGPNYGYTFGSGTRLTVV.

This CDR3 is CASTKTPGQGNNEQFF. DNA for the CDR3: TGTGCCAGCACCAAAACCCCGGGACAGGGAAACAATGAGCAGTTCTTC. The chain carries TRBV3-1 (or the pseudogene TRBV3-2) and TRBJ2-1, with TRBD1 identical over 9 bases. Trimming removed 7 bases from V and 5 bases from J; junction bases left unmatched: 12. CDR3 size: 16 residues. In germline, CDR1 is LGHDT, CDR2 YNNKEL (reference sequence).

The chain recombines TRBV19 with TRBJ1-5; 9 nucleotides match TRBD1. V lost 6 bases, J lost 2 bases, and 11 bases stayed unmatched. Germline V gene data show CDR1 as LNHDA and CDR2 as SQIVND (reference sequence). CDR3 length: 17 residues. The CDR3, as DNA: TGTGCCAGTAGCGTCCCAACAGGGGGCAGGGGCAATCAGCCCCAGCATTTT. This codes for CASSVPTGGRGNQPQHF.

This chain connects TRBV21-1 to TRBJ2-7; the table calls TRBD1, which could not be checked here. TRBV21-1 is a known pseudogene. The CDR3 is 16 amino acids. The CDR3 loop is CASSKLADRDINEQYF. The CDR3 DNA follows: TGTGCCAGCAGCAAATTGGCGGACAGGGATATCAACGAGCAGTACTTC.

The chain carries TRBV4-1 and TRBJ1-1, with D unclear. The CDR3 runs 15 residues. Trimming removed 0 bases from V and 3 bases from J, with 11 bases in between. Germline CDR1 MGHRA, CDR2 YSYEKL. This CDR3 reads CASSQDHSTYTEAFF. The CDR3 DNA reads TGCGCCAGCAGCCAAGATCACAGCACTTACACTGAAGCTTTCTTT.

The chain carries TRBV10-2 and TRBJ1-2; TRBD1 might be the D (6 bases). The germline V and J ends were trimmed by 4 bases and 7 bases, with 13 bases remaining between them. CDR1 is WSHSY, CDR2 SAAADI, per germline. CDR3 length: 13 residues. CDR3 sequence: CASSVVKQGGYTF. The CDR3 coding sequence is TGCGCCAGCAGTGTTGTGAAACAGGGTGGCTACACCTTC.

The rearrangement links TRBV2 to TRBJ2-7, with a possible D match to TRBD1 (6 bases). This CDR3 region has 13 residues. The V gene's germline CDR1 is SNHLY and CDR2 FYNNEI. V dropped 8 bases and J dropped 4 bases, with 15 bases sitting between them. The CDR3: CASGDRSKYEQYF. CDR3 sequence (DNA): TGTGCCAGCGGCGACAGGTCAAAGTACGAGCAGTACTTC. Variable domain in full (rest from reference TRBV2 and TRBJ2-7): EPEVTQTPSHQVTQMGQEVILRCVPISNHLYFYWYRQILGQKVEFLVSFYNNEISEKSEIFDDQFSVERPDGSNFTLKIRSTKLEDSAMYFCASGDRSKYEQYFGPGTRLTVT.

This chain connects TRBV5-4 to TRBJ2-7; D not resolved. V was shortened by 0 bases and J by 5 bases, with 18 bases between the two germline ends. This CDR3 has 16 residues. The germline V gene has CDR1 SGHNT and CDR2 YYREEE (reference sequence). This chain's CDR3 is CASSLGVGRWANEQYF. CDR3 coding DNA: TGTGCCAGCAGCTTGGGAGTTGGCAGGTGGGCCAACGAGCAGTACTTC. The whole variable domain, remainder taken from reference TRBV5-4 and TRBJ2-7, is ETGVTQSPTHLIKTRGQQVTLRCSSQSGHNTVSWYQQALGQGPQFIFQYYREEENGRGNFPPRFSGLQFPNYSSELNVNALELDDSALYLCASSLGVGRWANEQYFGPGTRLTVT.

The J gene is TRBJ2-3, the V gene TRBV11-3; D remains ambiguous. The CDR3 has 12 residues. Between the trimmed V and J ends, which lost 3 bases and 8 bases, there was a span of 9 bases. Looked up from germline, CDR1 is SGHNT and CDR2 is YENEEA. Here the CDR3 reads CASSLEHSTQYF. The CDR3 bases are TGTGCCAGCAGCTTGGAACACAGTACGCAGTATTTT.